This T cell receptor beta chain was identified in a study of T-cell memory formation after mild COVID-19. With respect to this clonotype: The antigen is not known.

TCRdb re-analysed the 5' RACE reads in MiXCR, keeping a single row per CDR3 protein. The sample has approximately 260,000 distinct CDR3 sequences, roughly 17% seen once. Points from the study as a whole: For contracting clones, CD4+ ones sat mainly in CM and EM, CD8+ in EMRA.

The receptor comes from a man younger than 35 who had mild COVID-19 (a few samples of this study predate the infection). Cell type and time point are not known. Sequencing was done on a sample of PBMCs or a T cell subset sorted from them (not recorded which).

CDR3 in DNA: TGTGCCAGCAGCTTAGTGGCCGCCGGTGCTGAAGCTTTCTTT. Protein product: CASSLVAAGAEAFF. The chain has TRBV11-2 and TRBJ1-1, with D hard to call. The CDR3 contains 14 residues. Germline V lookup: CDR1 SGHAT, CDR2 FQNNGV. The V end was cut by 1 base, the J end by 6 bases, with 12 bases between.